This T cell receptor beta chain is drawn from a study of T cell responses to AZD1222 COVID-19 vaccine. Whole-study findings and limits: The study found Spike-specific TCR breadth and depth rose after two AZD1222 doses. Repertoires in all cases were sampled only once the peak T cell response had passed. Spike as a whole was targeted by vaccine-associated CD4 TCRs, dominant at 160-218 and 743-854. Mostly white British, mostly female donors; authors suggested clonal diversity may be underestimated.

Only in-frame clones appear in the TCRdb table, and some are missing; sequencing was by immunoSEQ multiplex PCR. Of about 140,000 clones listed, 90% are singletons. Note on this clone: Its antigen is undetermined.

The sequencing here drew on peripheral blood, taken 28 days after the second AZD1222 dose. The receptor's source is an adult who received the AZD1222 COVID-19 vaccine.

The CDR3 DNA is TGTGCCAGCAGTCCCTCCCCCCTTTCGGGCGGCTACACCTTC. Translation gives CASSPSPLSGGYTF. The chain couples TRBV7-9 to TRBJ1-2; D is undetermined. This CDR3 spans 14 amino acids. Trimming cost V 6 bases and J 8 bases, with 19 bases left between them. Germline V gene data show CDR1 as SEHNR and CDR2 as FQNEAQ (reference sequence).